This T cell receptor (beta chain) is from a study of Ad26.COV2.S vaccination and SARS-CoV-2 variants. Study information: Donor joined the COV1001 Ad26.COV2.S trial arm. Participants got Ad26.COV2.S intramuscularly, once or twice 56 days apart.

Some clones are missing from TCRdb's copy, which holds only in-frame ones; the method was immunoSEQ multiplex PCR. The repertoire holds roughly 500,000 clones, with around 90% as singletons. Germline loops: CDR1 SGHAT, CDR2 FQNNGV. Deletions cut 2 bases from V and 3 bases from J, with 12 bases between. The CDR3 loop spans 15 amino acids. Points from the study as a whole: Vaccinated and placebo-treated recipients had similar non-spike TCR breadth.

Concerning this clone: Its antigen remains unknown. Other nucleotide sequences from this sample produce the same CDR3.

Treatment reported: roughly 19 received Ad26.COV2.S at low or high dose, single or two shots; several received placebo; per-sample allocation not given. Vaccine and placebo recipients were sampled on day 63 after the first injection. Boston supplied an adult donor aged 18-55 years. The chain links TRBV11-2 to TRBJ2-3; D might be TRBD1 (7 bases). The sequence was collected from a person between 18 and 65 years old who received the Ad26.COV2.S COVID-19 vaccine or a placebo. The starting material was peripheral blood, obtained in a trial of Ad26.COV2.S vaccine versus placebo. This chain's CDR3 is CASSLRAGGTDTQYF. For the CDR3, the DNA is TGTGCCAGCAGCTTAAGGGCAGGGGGGACAGATACGCAGTATTTT.